This T cell receptor (beta chain) was sequenced for a study of persistence of HIV-infected CD4 T cells. The overall study: A median of around 8 years of suppressive ART preceded sampling. Notes on the study in general: TCRbeta richness was lower in CMV- and Gag-responding cells than in anti-CD3/anti-CD28-responding cells.

The germline gives CDR1 MNHEY, CDR2 SVGAGI. This CDR3 spans 11 amino acids. V was pared by 4 bases and J by 13 bases, with 5 bases of the junction left unmatched. An overlapping HIV-1 Gag peptide pool stimulated these cells at approximately 0.91 ug/peptide/mL. CD40L/CD69 double-negative CD45RO-high memory CD4+ T cells were collected. This was the immunoSEQ version 4 assay in survey mode. Genomic DNA was diluted to around 10 ng/uL, up to 1 ug per sample. Assay used: immunoSEQ multiplex PCR; TCRdb lists only in-frame clones, some missing. There are approximately 35,000 clones in the sample; roughly four fifths occur only once, and approximately 1% lies in the top ten. This clone was seen more than once but under ten times. The antigen is unknown.

The V call is TRBV6-5, the J call TRBJ1-1, with 8 bases that match TRBD1. This clonotype originated in an adult with HIV. The donor label of this sample is uncertain. Sequencing was performed on cultured CD4+ T cells from PBMCs, taken from a patient who received antiretroviral therapy. The DNA for the CDR3 is TGTGCCAGCAGTTCCAGGGGGCGAGTTTTCTTT. This codes for CASSSRGRVFF.